This is a list of T cell receptor beta chains from one sample in a study of T-cell memory formation after mild COVID-19. TCRdb independently ran MiXCR on the 5' RACE reads; one entry per CDR3 protein. The sample records around 130,000 distinct CDR3 sequences, around a sixth being singletons. The sample taken for sequencing was PBMCs or a T cell subset sorted from them (not recorded which). The receptors come from an adult woman who had mild COVID-19 (a few samples of this study predate the infection). Cell type and time point are not known. The conserved cysteine and the conserved F or W are not part of the CDR3 here. Fields, in order: V gene, clone size, CDR3 length, CDR3 protein. Clone size is shown for a subset of rows, as once, few, many or a class of expanded clone.

>TRBV3-1|few|13
ASSPRQGARNEQF
>TRBV6-2/TRBV6-3|.|11
ASSLSGRRQQF
>TRBV12-3/TRBV12-4|.|15
ASSLGYGPQASYEQY
>TRBV5-1|.|12
ASSPLGANEKLF
>TRBV7-2|.|12
ASSSRTTSYEQY
>TRBV3-1|many|15
ASSQEFKDGTTGELF
>TRBV14|.|13
ASSMTGQGFYEQY
>TRBV7-9|.|12
ASSPLAGAETQY
>TRBV10-3|few|14
AISDSWEVSSYEQY
>TRBV20-1|few|12
STDRDIAKNIQY
>TRBV28|few|10
ASGFQGNEQF
>TRBV6-1|.|10
ASVGGGTEAF
>TRBV9|.|13
ASSVSRGPTGELF
>TRBV19|few|12
ASSISSGANVLT
>TRBV20-1|once|9
SARGVTEAF
>TRBV29-1|.|14
STFGVGTGSTYEQY
>TRBV7-9|.|11
ASSLLGGDEQF
>TRBV5-4|.|15
ASSLAAGGGRATEAF
>TRBV6-5|.|13
ASSYSWEGYNEQF
>TRBV5-5|many|12
ASSVQGAPYEQY
>TRBV7-2|.|15
DSSLGVAGVGTDTQY
>TRBV7-2|.|13
DSSLGGLARETQY
>TRBV27|.|19
ASSSRERTSGRAGIYNEQF
>TRBV5-4|few|14
ASSTAGLTNTGELF
>TRBV7-2|.|11
ASSSFGGAGYT
>TRBV18|few|10
ASSPSGLEAF
>TRBV7-9|.|15
ASSLSGGSPKSTEAF
>TRBV30|few|13
AWSVQVGTNTEAF
>TRBV5-5|few|14
ASTPGRSGGTNEQY
>TRBV12-3/TRBV12-4|.|12
ASSLRRVSQPQH
>TRBV7-2|.|13
ASGGQGSNTGELF
>TRBV25-1|few|11
ASSLDFFYEQY
>TRBV7-6|.|14
ASSLRPSWGNSPIH
>TRBV4-3|few|12
ASSQAGSGYEQY
>TRBV2|.|13
ASSVTGALQYEQY
>TRBV21-1|many|10
ASSKLENEQF
>TRBV12-3/TRBV12-4|.|11
ASSLDEAGPQY
>TRBV19|.|12
ASSPNLDHNEQF
>TRBV7-2|.|12
ASSSQGANQPQH
>TRBV6-5|once|15
ASSYSVPKDRIYGYT
>TRBV29-1|few|11
SGRGSSYNEQF
>TRBV7-3|.|12
ASSSGGSTDTQY
>TRBV6-6|.|11
ASSGTGGNTIY
>TRBV5-1|.|13
ASSPGGQSNTEAF
>TRBV5-1|.|12
ASSLDSPPYEQY
>TRBV3-1|few|15
ASSQVRLAASSYEQY
>TRBV6-5|few|12
ASSPDNSYNEQF
>TRBV29-1|.|12
SVEEGWRKETQY
>TRBV4-1|.|14
ASSQVGEGVIREQY
>TRBV5-6|many|13
ASSLKGRATYEQY